Presented here are 32 T cell receptor beta chains from one specimen sequenced in a study of T-cell reconstitution after alpha-beta-depleted transplantation in children. Unique molecular identifiers were incorporated during preparation of the TCRbeta library. One entry per CDR3 protein, called by TCRdb with MiXCR from the PCR reads. This table has 17,000 or so distinct CDR3 sequences, roughly 12% appearing once. The sample consisted of PBMCs, mostly from graft donor cells, taken 180 days after TCRalphabeta/CD19-depleted stem cell transplant. Source of these receptors: a boy in the first two years of life who had a stem cell transplant for Wiskott-Aldrich syndrome, so the T cells may come from the graft donor.

By frequency in the sample, this clonotype is medium-sized (0.01 to 0.1%). The V gene is TRBV6-1, the J gene TRBJ2-1, with a tentative D call TRBD2 (6 bases). The CDR3 has 17 amino acids. V dropped 3 bases and J dropped 2 bases, with 17 bases sitting between them. CDR1 is MNHNS, CDR2 SASEGT, per germline. CDR3 region: CASSEFFLATTYNEQFF. The CDR3 DNA reads TGTGCCAGCAGTGAGTTTTTTCTAGCGACAACCTACAATGAGCAGTTCTTC.

The gene calls are TRBV28 and TRBJ2-7; 9 nucleotides match TRBD1. V trimming: 6 bases; J trimming: 6 bases; junction bases outside the gene matches: 12. The germline V gene has CDR1 MDHEN and CDR2 SYDVKM. The CDR3 consists of 15 residues. This CDR3 reads CASSSPRDRVIEQYF. CDR3 bases: TGTGCCAGCAGCTCCCCGAGGGACAGGGTAATCGAGCAGTACTTC.

The chain uses TRBV20-1 and TRBJ2-5, with D possibly being TRBD1 (5 bases). CDR3 length: 12 amino acids. Germline assignment: CDR1 DFQATT and CDR2 SNEGSKA (reference sequence). CDR3 amino acids: CWGPLEPETQYF. In DNA, the CDR3 is TGCTGGGGCCCCCTGGAACCGGAGACCCAGTACTTC.

This clonotype was seen at least ten times. This rearrangement joins TRBV4-1 to TRBJ1-4; unclear D gene. This CDR3 contains 15 residues. Trimming left V 0 bases short and J 4 bases short, with 9 bases between. The germline V gene has CDR1 MGHRA and CDR2 YSYEKL. CDR3 residues: CASSQDSQNNEKLFF. CDR3 bases: TGCGCCAGCAGCCAAGATTCACAGAATAATGAAAAACTGTTTTTT.

This clonotype appeared many times. The chain links TRBV2 to TRBJ1-5; TRBD1 might be the D (5 bases). Trimming pared 4 bases from V and 0 bases from J, leaving 13 bases between. The germline CDR1 and CDR2 sequences are SNHLY and FYNNEI. The CDR3 is made up of 16 amino acids. CDR3 sequence (DNA): TGTGCCAGCAGTGTGAGGGGAAGAAATAGCAATCAGCCCCAGCATTTT. The encoded protein is CASSVRGRNSNQPQHF.

This clonotype was found a few times. The J gene is TRBJ2-1, the V gene TRBV6-5; D may match TRBD1 or TRBD2 (7 bases each). Trimming left V 5 bases short and J 7 bases short, with 15 bases between. In germline, CDR1 is MNHEY, CDR2 SVGAGI. The length of the CDR3 is 14 residues. CDR3 in amino acids: CASSNYRGGNEQFF. Written as DNA, the CDR3 is TGTGCCAGCAGTAACTACAGGGGAGGGAATGAGCAGTTCTTC.

This clonotype was recorded at least ten times. J is TRBJ2-1 and V is TRBV12-3 or TRBV12-4, with 7 bases identical to TRBD2. CDR3 length: 11 amino acids. The V and J ends lost 6 bases and 12 bases, in that order; junction bases with no gene match: 5. As DNA, the CDR3 is TGTGCCAGCAGCTGGGGAGGGCTGCAGTTCTTC. This sequence encodes CASSWGGLQFF.

In its sample, this clonotype is medium-sized. The chain uses TRBV6-6 and TRBJ2-7, with 8 nucleotides matching TRBD1. The V gene's germline CDR1 is MNHNY and CDR2 SVGAGI (reference sequence). The CDR3 is 15 residues long. After removal of 6 bases from V and 7 bases from J, the junction contained 14 bases not matched to a gene. The CDR3, as DNA: TGTGCCAGCAGCAGGGGGCAGGGATGGATGGGAGAGCAGTACTTC. Amino acid sequence: CASSRGQGWMGEQYF.

This clonotype was observed a handful of times. The rearrangement links TRBV20-1 to TRBJ2-7; a possible D gene is TRBD1 (6 bases). Trimming removed 0 bases from V and 3 bases from J, with 12 bases in between. Germline CDR1 reads DFQATT; CDR2 reads SNEGSKA (reference sequence). The CDR3 covers 14 residues. The CDR3 DNA reads TGCAGTGCTAGAGAGAAGGACAGCTTCTACGAGCAGTACTTC. It encodes CSAREKDSFYEQYF.

This clonotype was detected a few times. This chain uses TRBV4-3 with TRBJ2-3; the D gene is possibly TRBD2 (6 bases). Germline CDR1 reads LGHNA; CDR2 reads YSLEER. The CDR3 is made up of 18 amino acids. V dropped 0 bases and J dropped 4 bases, with 20 bases sitting between them. The CDR3 loop is CASSQEFLASRLADTQYF. CDR3 in DNA: TGCGCCAGCAGCCAAGAGTTCCTAGCGTCGAGGTTAGCAGATACGCAGTATTTT.

This clonotype is labeled as medium-sized. This chain links TRBV3-1 with TRBJ2-7, with D maybe TRBD2 (7 bases). Germline V gene sequence: CDR1 LGHDT, CDR2 YNNKEL (reference sequence). Trimming took 5 bases from V and 2 from J, leaving 16 bases between them. The CDR3 length is 15 residues. The CDR3 is CASSGWGGSTYEQYF. In nucleotides, the CDR3 is TGTGCCAGCAGCGGGTGGGGGGGCTCCACCTACGAGCAGTACTTC.

In its sample, this clonotype was seen a few times. V is TRBV7-2 and J is TRBJ2-1, with TRBD1 identical over 8 bases. V gave up 3 bases and J gave up 4 bases; unmatched junction bases: 8. This CDR3 is 16 amino acids long. The V gene's germline CDR1 is SGHTA and CDR2 FQGNSA. The CDR3 coding sequence is TGTGCCAGCAGCTTGAAGGCAGGGGGCGGTTACAATGAGCAGTTCTTC. Protein: CASSLKAGGGYNEQFF.

This clonotype was detected only a few times. This sequence joins TRBV7-8 and TRBJ2-3; no firm D call. Germline CDR1 SGHVS, CDR2 FQNEAQ. This CDR3 is built from 20 residues. With 1 base removed from V and 0 bases from J, the gap between germline ends came to 23 bases. DNA for the CDR3: TGTGCCAGCAGCTTAGTCAGGACCCTTCCTCCGCTTTCGAGCACAGATACGCAGTATTTT. Translated, it gives CASSLVRTLPPLSSTDTQYF.

J is TRBJ2-3 and V is TRBV13; 7 bases align to TRBD1. Germline loops: CDR1 PRHDT, CDR2 FYEKMQ (reference sequence). This CDR3 has 14 residues. J lost 6 bases, V lost 4 bases, and 7 bases had no gene match. As DNA, the CDR3 is TGTGCCAGCAGCTCGGGACAGAGGGTGGATACGCAGTATTTT. Residues: CASSSGQRVDTQYF.

V gene TRBV5-1 combines with J gene TRBJ2-1; 7 bases line up with TRBD1. Trimming took 3 bases from V and 6 from J; bases not matched to a gene: 6. Germline assignment: CDR1 SGHRS and CDR2 YFSETQ. This CDR3 is built from 14 residues. The CDR3 nucleotides are TGCGCCAGCAGCTCGGGGACAGTCCTCAATGAGCAGTTCTTC. Translated, it gives CASSSGTVLNEQFF. The entire variable domain, with the rest obtained from reference TRBV5-1 and TRBJ2-1, is as follows: KAGVTQTPRYLIKTRGQQVTLSCSPISGHRSVSWYQQTPGQGLQFLFEYFSETQRNKGNFPGRFSGRQFSNSRSEMNVSTLELGDSALYLCASSSGTVLNEQFFGPGTRLTVL.

This clonotype was seen a few times. J is TRBJ2-3 and V is TRBV3-1; 9 bases fit TRBD2. The V gene's germline CDR1 is LGHDT and CDR2 YNNKEL (reference sequence). Trimming at V came to 6 bases and at J to 6 bases, leaving 7 bases not matched to a gene. The CDR3 has 14 amino acids. The CDR3 region is CASSPSGESDTQYF. The CDR3 nucleotides are TGTGCCAGCAGTCCTAGCGGGGAGAGCGATACGCAGTATTTT.

This clonotype was counted a few times. The gene calls are TRBV7-2 and TRBJ2-3; tentatively, D is TRBD2 (5 bases). The CDR3 covers 17 residues. The ends were cut back, 4 bases at V and 1 base at J, with 18 bases in the middle. From germline, CDR1 is SGHTA and CDR2 FQGNSA. The chain's CDR3 is CASSYYPARRGTDTQYF. CDR3 coding DNA: TGTGCCAGCAGCTACTACCCCGCCCGGCGGGGCACAGATACGCAGTATTTT.

This clonotype occurred many times. CDR3 nucleotide sequence: TGCAGTGCTCCGGGACAGTTGAACACTGAAGCTTTCTTT. Translating gives CSAPGQLNTEAFF. The chain uses TRBV20-1 and TRBJ1-1, with 7 bases lining up with TRBD1. The CDR3 contains 13 residues. CDR1 DFQATT and CDR2 SNEGSKA come from the germline V gene (reference sequence). With 5 bases clipped from V and 0 bases from J, the junction kept 3 bases outside the gene matches.

The genes are TRBV20-1 and TRBJ2-3, with D possibly matching TRBD2 (6 bases). Germline V gene sequence: CDR1 DFQATT, CDR2 SNEGSKA (reference sequence). With 3 bases removed from V and 1 base from J, the gap between germline ends came to 11 bases. The CDR3 runs 14 residues. The CDR3 is CSARNQRGTDTQYF. The CDR3, as DNA: TGCAGTGCTAGGAATCAGCGGGGCACAGATACGCAGTATTTT.

The chain's CDR3 is CASSRQDIPNTIYF. CDR3 sequence (DNA): TGCGCCAGCAGCCGCCAAGATATTCCCAACACCATATATTTT. The rearrangement links TRBV4-1 to TRBJ1-3, with unresolved D. The V end was cut by 4 bases, the J end by 7 bases, with 14 bases between. CDR3 length: 14 residues. Germline V lookup: CDR1 MGHRA, CDR2 YSYEKL.

Regarding this clonotype: An end of the junction differs from the germline gene, which may be a read error. CDR3 sequence (DNA): TGTACCAGTGGAACGGGAGTAGGGAATTCACCCCTCCACTTT. Encoded protein: CTSGTGVGNSPLHF. The chain uses TRBV6-4 and TRBJ1-6; D gene ambiguous. Per the germline V gene, CDR1 is MRHNA and CDR2 is SNTAGT. The CDR3 is 14 amino acids.

In its sample, this clonotype was seen many times. This sequence joins TRBV6-1 and TRBJ1-1; no firm D call. CDR3 size: 14 residues. The germline V gene has CDR1 MNHNS and CDR2 SASEGT. V lost 6 bases to trimming and J lost 0 bases, with 11 bases between them. In nucleotides, the CDR3 is TGTGCCAGCAGGGACGGACGGATGAACACTGAAGCTTTCTTT. Its protein product is CASRDGRMNTEAFF.

This clonotype is categorized as large (0.1 to 1%). The rearrangement joins TRBV19 to TRBJ2-7, with a weak D call TRBD1 (7 bases). The CDR3 has 16 residues. Germline-derived CDR1 and CDR2 are LNHDA and SQIVND (reference sequence). V was clipped by 8 bases and J by 7 bases, with 27 bases between them. In DNA form, the CDR3 reads TGTGCCAGTGGGGGGAAGCGTGGCAGGGGGATCTGGGAGCAGTACTTC. Translation: CASGGKRGRGIWEQYF.

By sample share, this clonotype is medium-sized. The chain is built from TRBV7-9 and TRBJ1-1; no clear D. The CDR3 runs 13 residues. Trimming removed 5 bases from V and 4 bases from J, with 11 bases in between. The germline V gene encodes CDR1 SEHNR and CDR2 FQNEAQ (reference sequence). The CDR3 loop is CASSQTYGTEAFF. The CDR3 DNA reads as TGTGCCAGCAGCCAGACATATGGCACTGAAGCTTTCTTT.

This clonotype appeared many times. The rearrangement links TRBV9 to TRBJ2-5, with no clear D. In germline, CDR1 is SGDLS, CDR2 YYNGEE. Trimming pared 2 bases from V and 2 bases from J, leaving 4 bases between. The CDR3 length is 12 residues. The CDR3 region has the DNA TGTGCCAGCAGCGTCCAGCAAGAGACCCAGTACTTC. This translates into CASSVQQETQYF. The full variable domain, rest sourced from reference TRBV9 and TRBJ2-5, is DSGVTQTPKHLITATGQRVTLRCSPRSGDLSVYWYQQSLDQGLQFLIQYYNGEERAKGNILERFSAQQFPDLHSELNLSSLELGDSALYFCASSVQQETQYFGPGTRLLVL.

This clonotype was recorded many times. The chain couples TRBV2 to TRBJ1-2; the match to TRBD1 covers 9 bases. CDR1 is SNHLY, CDR2 FYNNEI, per germline. This CDR3 region has 17 residues. V shed 8 bases and J 3 bases; nucleotides not matched to a gene: 16. CDR3 coding DNA: TGTGCCAGCGTCTGGGGACAGGGAGTTGTAGGGGACTATGGCTACACCTTC. This sequence encodes CASVWGQGVVGDYGYTF. Full variable domain (remainder filled in from reference TRBV2 and TRBJ1-2): EPEVTQTPSHQVTQMGQEVILRCVPISNHLYFYWYRQILGQKVEFLVSFYNNEISEKSEIFDDQFSVERPDGSNFTLKIRSTKLEDSAMYFCASVWGQGVVGDYGYTFGSGTRLTVV.

A few counts support this clonotype. The chain joins TRBV4-2 to TRBJ1-4; D gene uncertain. CDR3 size: 15 residues. Germline-derived CDR1 and CDR2 are LGHNA and YNFKEQ. V was pared by 1 base and J by 3 bases, with 9 bases between. The chain's CDR3 is CASSQGPGSNEKLFF. Written as DNA, the CDR3 is TGTGCCAGCAGCCAAGGTCCGGGGTCTAATGAAAAACTGTTTTTT.

The chain uses TRBV10-3 and TRBJ2-3, with 10 nucleotides matching TRBD2. In germline, CDR1 is ENHRY, CDR2 SYGVKD. The CDR3 has 14 residues. Trimming at V came to 6 bases and at J to 3 bases, leaving 3 bases not matched to a gene. Here the CDR3 reads CAIRMTSGTDTQYF. In nucleotides, the CDR3 is TGTGCCATCAGGATGACTAGCGGGACAGATACGCAGTATTTT.

This clonotype was observed at least ten times. The chain uses TRBV5-1 and TRBJ2-5, with 9 bases that match TRBD2. Germline V CDR1 and CDR2: SGHRS, YFSETQ. V lost 0 bases to trimming and J lost 4 bases; unmatched junction nucleotides: 4. The CDR3 contains 15 residues. CDR3 in amino acids: CASSLGTSVRETQYF. In nucleotides, the CDR3 is TGCGCCAGCAGCTTGGGGACTAGCGTCCGAGAGACCCAGTACTTC. The entire variable domain, with the rest obtained from reference TRBV5-1 and TRBJ2-5, is as follows: KAGVTQTPRYLIKTRGQQVTLSCSPISGHRSVSWYQQTPGQGLQFLFEYFSETQRNKGNFPGRFSGRQFSNSRSEMNVSTLELGDSALYLCASSLGTSVRETQYFGPGTRLLVL.

The chain uses TRBV2 and TRBJ2-7; 9 bases match TRBD1. Trimming at V came to 8 bases and at J to 5 bases, leaving 7 bases not matched to a gene. Germline V gene data show CDR1 as SNHLY and CDR2 as FYNNEI. This CDR3 spans 13 amino acids. The chain's CDR3 is CASSGDRVDEQYF. The CDR3 nucleotides read TGTGCCAGCTCGGGGGACAGGGTGGACGAGCAGTACTTC.

Many counts were recorded for this clonotype. The chain joins TRBV29-1 to TRBJ2-1; 9 bases match TRBD1. Trimming cost V 7 bases and J 7 bases; bases outside gene matches: 5. Germline assignment: CDR1 SQVTM and CDR2 ANQGSEA. The CDR3 has 12 residues. The CDR3: CSATGQGNEQFF. The CDR3 DNA is TGCAGCGCGACGGGACAGGGAAATGAGCAGTTCTTC.

This clonotype was seen repeatedly, ten times or more. J is TRBJ2-5 and V is TRBV7-7, with 7 bases lining up with TRBD2. The CDR3 has 15 residues. The germline gives CDR1 SSHAT, CDR2 FNYEAQ (reference sequence). Trimming took 1 base from V and 5 from J; bases not matched to a gene: 7. The CDR3 DNA reads as TGTGCCAGCAGCTTAGTAGGCGGGAGTTTCGAGACCCAGTACTTC. Translated: CASSLVGGSFETQYF.